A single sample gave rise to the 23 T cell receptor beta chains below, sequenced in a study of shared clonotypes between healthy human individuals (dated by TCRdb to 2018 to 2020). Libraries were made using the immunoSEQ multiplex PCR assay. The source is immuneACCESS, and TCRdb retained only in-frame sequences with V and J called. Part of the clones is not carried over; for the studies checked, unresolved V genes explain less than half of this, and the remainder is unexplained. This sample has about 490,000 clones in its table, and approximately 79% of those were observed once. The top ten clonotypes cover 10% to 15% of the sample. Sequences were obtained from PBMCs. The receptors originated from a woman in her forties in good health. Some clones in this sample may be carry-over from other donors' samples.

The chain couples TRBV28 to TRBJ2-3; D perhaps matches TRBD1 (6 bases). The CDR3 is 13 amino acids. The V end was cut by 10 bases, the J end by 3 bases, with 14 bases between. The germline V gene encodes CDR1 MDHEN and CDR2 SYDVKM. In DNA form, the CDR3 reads TGTGCCACCCTAGGGGGTTGGACAGATACGCAGTATTTT. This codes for CATLGGWTDTQYF.

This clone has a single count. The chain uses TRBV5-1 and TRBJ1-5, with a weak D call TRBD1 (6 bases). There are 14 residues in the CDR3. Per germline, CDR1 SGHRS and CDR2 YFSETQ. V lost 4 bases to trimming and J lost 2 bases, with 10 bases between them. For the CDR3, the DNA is TGCGCCAGCAGCCCGACAGGTCGCAATCAGCCCCAGCATTTT. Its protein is CASSPTGRNQPQHF.

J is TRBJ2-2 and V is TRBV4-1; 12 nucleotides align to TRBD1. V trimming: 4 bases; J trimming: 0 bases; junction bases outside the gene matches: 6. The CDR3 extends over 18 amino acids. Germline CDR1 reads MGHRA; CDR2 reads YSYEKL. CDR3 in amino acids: CASSRTRDRGPNTGELFF. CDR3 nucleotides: TGCGCCAGCAGCCGAACTCGGGACAGGGGGCCGAACACCGGGGAGCTGTTTTTT.

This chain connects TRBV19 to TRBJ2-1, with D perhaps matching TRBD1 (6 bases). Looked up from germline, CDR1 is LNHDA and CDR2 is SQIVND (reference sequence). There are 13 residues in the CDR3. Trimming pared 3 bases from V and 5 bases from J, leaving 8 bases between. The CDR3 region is CASSIGGNNEQFF. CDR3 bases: TGTGCCAGTAGTATTGGGGGCAACAATGAGCAGTTCTTC. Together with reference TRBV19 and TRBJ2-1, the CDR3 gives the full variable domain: DGGITQSPKYLFRKEGQNVTLSCEQNLNHDAMYWYRQDPGQGLRLIYYSQIVNDFQKGDIAEGYSVSREKKESFPLTVTSAQKNPTAFYLCASSIGGNNEQFFGPGTRLTVL.

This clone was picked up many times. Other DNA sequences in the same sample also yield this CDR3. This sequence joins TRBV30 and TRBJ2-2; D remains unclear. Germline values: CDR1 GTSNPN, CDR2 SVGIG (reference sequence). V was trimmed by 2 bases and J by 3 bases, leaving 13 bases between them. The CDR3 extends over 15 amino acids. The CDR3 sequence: CAWSLGRVDTGELFF. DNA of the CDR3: TGTGCCTGGAGTCTAGGTCGAGTTGACACCGGGGAGCTGTTTTTT.

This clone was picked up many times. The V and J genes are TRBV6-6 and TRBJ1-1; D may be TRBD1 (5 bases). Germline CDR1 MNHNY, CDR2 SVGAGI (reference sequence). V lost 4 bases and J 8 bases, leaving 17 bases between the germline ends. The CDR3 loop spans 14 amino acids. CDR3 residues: CASSWVLGVGEAFF. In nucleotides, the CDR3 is TGTGCCAGCAGTTGGGTACTGGGGGTTGGGGAAGCTTTCTTT.

The CDR3, as DNA: TGTGCCAGCAGCTTAAACGCACTAGCGGCTAACACCGGGGAGCTGTTTTTT. It encodes CASSLNALAANTGELFF. This sequence joins TRBV7-3 and TRBJ2-2; TRBD2 matches at 8 bases. With V trimmed by 1 base and J by 2 bases, 6 bases remained unmatched. Germline CDR1 is SGHTA and CDR2 is FQGTGA. This CDR3 region has 17 residues.

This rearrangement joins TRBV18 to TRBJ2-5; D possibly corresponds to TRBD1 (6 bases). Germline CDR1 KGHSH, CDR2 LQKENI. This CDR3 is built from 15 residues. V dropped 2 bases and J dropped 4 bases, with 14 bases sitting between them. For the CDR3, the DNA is TGTGCCAGCTCACCAAGAGGGGGTCCGCTAGAGACCCAGTACTTC. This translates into CASSPRGGPLETQYF.

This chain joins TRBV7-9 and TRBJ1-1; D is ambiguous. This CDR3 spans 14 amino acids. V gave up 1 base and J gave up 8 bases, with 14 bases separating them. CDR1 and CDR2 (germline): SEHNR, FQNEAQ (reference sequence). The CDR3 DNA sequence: TGTGCCAGCAGCTTAGGGGCAGGACGAGACGAAGCTTTCTTT. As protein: CASSLGAGRDEAFF. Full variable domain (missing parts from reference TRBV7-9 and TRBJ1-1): DTGVSQNPRHKITKRGQNVTFRCDPISEHNRLYWYRQTLGQGPEFLTYFQNEAQLEKSRLLSDRFSAERPKGSFSTLEIQRTEQGDSAMYLCASSLGAGRDEAFFGQGTRLTVV.

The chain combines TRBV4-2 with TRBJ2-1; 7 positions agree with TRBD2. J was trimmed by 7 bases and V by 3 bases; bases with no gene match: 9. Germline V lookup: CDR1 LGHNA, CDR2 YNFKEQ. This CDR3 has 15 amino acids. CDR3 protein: CASSHLGGTVNEQFF. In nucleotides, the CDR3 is TGTGCCAGCAGCCATTTGGGGGGGACGGTGAATGAGCAGTTCTTC.

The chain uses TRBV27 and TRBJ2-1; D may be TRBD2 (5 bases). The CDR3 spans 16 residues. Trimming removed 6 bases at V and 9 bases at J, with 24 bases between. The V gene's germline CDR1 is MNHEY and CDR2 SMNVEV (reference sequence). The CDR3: CASSHRTSQTSGEQFF. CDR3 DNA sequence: TGTGCCAGCAGCCATAGGACGAGTCAAACAAGCGGTGAGCAGTTCTTC.

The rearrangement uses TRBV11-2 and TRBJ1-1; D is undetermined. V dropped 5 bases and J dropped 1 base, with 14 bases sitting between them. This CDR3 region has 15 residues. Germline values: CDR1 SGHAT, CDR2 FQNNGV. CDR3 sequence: CASSPLGTRNTEAFF. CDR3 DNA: TGTGCCAGCAGCCCTCTGGGTACGAGGAACACTGAAGCTTTCTTT.

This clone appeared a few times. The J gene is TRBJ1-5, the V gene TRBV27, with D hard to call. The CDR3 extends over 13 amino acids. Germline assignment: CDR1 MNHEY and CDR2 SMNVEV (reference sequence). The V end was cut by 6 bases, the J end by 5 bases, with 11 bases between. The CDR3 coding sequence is TGTGCCAGCAGCCCAACATATGATCAGCCCCAGCATTTT. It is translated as CASSPTYDQPQHF.

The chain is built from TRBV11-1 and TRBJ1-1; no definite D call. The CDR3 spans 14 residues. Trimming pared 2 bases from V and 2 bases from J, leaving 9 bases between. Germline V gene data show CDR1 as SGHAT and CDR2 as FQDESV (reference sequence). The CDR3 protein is CASSLRRTNTEAFF. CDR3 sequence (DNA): TGTGCCAGCAGCTTACGACGAACTAACACTGAAGCTTTCTTT. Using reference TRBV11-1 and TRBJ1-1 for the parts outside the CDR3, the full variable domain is EAEVAQSPRYKITEKSQAVAFWCDPISGHATLYWYRQILGQGPELLVQFQDESVVDDSQLPKDRFSAERLKGVDSTLKIQPAELGDSAMYLCASSLRRTNTEAFFGQGTRLTVV.

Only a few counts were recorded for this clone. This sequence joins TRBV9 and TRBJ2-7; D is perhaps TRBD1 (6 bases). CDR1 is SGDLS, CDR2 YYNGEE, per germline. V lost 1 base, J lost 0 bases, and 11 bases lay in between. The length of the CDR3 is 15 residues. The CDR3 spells CASSVWQDSSYEQYF. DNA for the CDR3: TGTGCCAGCAGCGTATGGCAGGACAGCTCCTACGAGCAGTACTTC.

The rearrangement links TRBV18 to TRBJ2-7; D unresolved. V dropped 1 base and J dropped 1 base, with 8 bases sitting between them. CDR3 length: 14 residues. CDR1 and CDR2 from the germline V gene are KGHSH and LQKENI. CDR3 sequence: CASSPQFRSYEQYF. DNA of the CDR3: TGTGCCAGCTCACCACAGTTCCGTTCCTACGAGCAGTACTTC.

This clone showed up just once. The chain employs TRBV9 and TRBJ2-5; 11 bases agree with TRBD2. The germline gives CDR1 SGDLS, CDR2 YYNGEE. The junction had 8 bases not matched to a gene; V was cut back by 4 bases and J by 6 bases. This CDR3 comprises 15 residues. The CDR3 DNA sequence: TGTGCCAGCAGCCGTGCTAGCGGGAGGATTCAGACCCAGTACTTC. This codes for CASSRASGRIQTQYF.

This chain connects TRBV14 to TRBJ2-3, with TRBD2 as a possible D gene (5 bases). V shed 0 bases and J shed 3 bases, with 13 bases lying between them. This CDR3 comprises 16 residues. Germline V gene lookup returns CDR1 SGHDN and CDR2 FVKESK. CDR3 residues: CASSQDLARVTDTQYF. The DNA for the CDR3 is TGTGCCAGCAGCCAAGATCTAGCCCGAGTTACAGATACGCAGTATTTT. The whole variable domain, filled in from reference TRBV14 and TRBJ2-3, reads EAGVTQFPSHSVIEKGQTVTLRCDPISGHDNLYWYRRVMGKEIKFLLHFVKESKQDESGMPNNRFLAERTGGTYSTLKVQPAELEDSGVYFCASSQDLARVTDTQYFGPGTRLTVL.

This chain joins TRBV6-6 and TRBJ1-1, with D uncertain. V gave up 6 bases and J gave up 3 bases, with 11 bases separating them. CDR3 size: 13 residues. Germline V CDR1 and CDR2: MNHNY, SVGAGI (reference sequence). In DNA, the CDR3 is TGTGCCAGCAGCCCGGACGGATACACTGAAGCTTTCTTT. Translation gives CASSPDGYTEAFF.

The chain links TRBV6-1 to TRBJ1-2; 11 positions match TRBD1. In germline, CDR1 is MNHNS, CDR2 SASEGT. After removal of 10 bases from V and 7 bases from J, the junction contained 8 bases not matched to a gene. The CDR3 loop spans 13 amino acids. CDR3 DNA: TGTGCCACCCTGGGACAGGGGGAGAGTGGCTACACCTTC. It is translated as CATLGQGESGYTF.

In nucleotides, the CDR3 is TGCGCCAGCAGCCTTGGGGCTCTGGACAATGAGCAGTTCTTC. Amino acids: CASSLGALDNEQFF. J is TRBJ2-1 and V is TRBV5-1; possible D gene TRBD1, 5 bases. Per germline, CDR1 SGHRS and CDR2 YFSETQ. Trimming removed 4 bases from V and 5 bases from J, with 13 bases in between. There are 14 residues in the CDR3.

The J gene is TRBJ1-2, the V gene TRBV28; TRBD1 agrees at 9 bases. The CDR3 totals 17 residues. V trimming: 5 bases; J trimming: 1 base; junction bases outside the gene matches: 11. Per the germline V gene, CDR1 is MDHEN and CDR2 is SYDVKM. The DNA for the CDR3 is TGTGCCAGCAGTACATACTGGGGACAGGGAGTTAACTATGGCTACACCTTC. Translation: CASSTYWGQGVNYGYTF.

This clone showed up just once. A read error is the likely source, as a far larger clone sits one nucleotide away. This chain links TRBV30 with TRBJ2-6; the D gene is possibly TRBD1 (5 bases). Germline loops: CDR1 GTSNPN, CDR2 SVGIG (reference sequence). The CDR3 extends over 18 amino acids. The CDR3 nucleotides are TGTGCCTGGGGTGTAGACCAGGGTTCATACTCTGGGGCCAACGTCCTGACTTTC. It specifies CAWGVDQGSYSGANVLTF. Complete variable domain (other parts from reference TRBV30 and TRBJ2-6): SQTIHQWPATLVQPVGSPLSLECTVEGTSNPNLYWYRQAAGRGLQLLFYSVGIGQISSEVPQNLSASRPQDRQFILSSKKLLLSDSGFYLCAWGVDQGSYSGANVLTFGAGSRLTVL.